The rows below give T cell receptor beta chains drawn from one sample of a study of cytomegalovirus exposure and HLA in healthy donors. Profiling relied on immunoSEQ multiplex PCR, and the TCRdb table lists in-frame clones only, not all of them. This table holds roughly 100,000 clones, roughly 78% found once. The sample comprised PBMCs. These receptors came from a woman aged 55-70 years in good health and CMV-seronegative. CDR3s leave out the opening cysteine and the closing phenylalanine or tryptophan.

ASSLDVSGSNEQF | TRBV7-2
ASSQGATSADTQY | TRBV4-1
ANPGEASGANVLT | TRBV6-7
ASSRTGTEAYEQY | TRBV6-5
ASSMGTGGSEAF | TRBV19
ASGDLRETQY | TRBV10-2
ATSSTSGGAVNEQF | TRBV15
ASASRQYEQY | TRBV6-5
ASSLGLGRKETQY | TRBV5-6
ASSPPGRQGSGYT | TRBV28
ASSLPFRRGTGELF | TRBV23-1
ASSIDLRYTGELF | TRBV19
ASSVTSGRSSYNEQF | TRBV9
ASSYSAGPRDYGYT | TRBV6-6
ASSLLSAGGSDTQY | TRBV5-6
ASSTPGGSSEQY | TRBV6-5
ASSQVRGYTDTQY | TRBV7-9
ASSFSGGSSYNEQF | TRBV27
ASSNVVRTEAF | TRBV6-5
ASSASGTGNEKLF | TRBV5-7
ASSLHGGHQETQY | TRBV7-2
ASTSVAGGQETQY | TRBV11-2
ASSQDFRGAGNQPQH | TRBV4-3
ASSEERVNTGELF | TRBV2
SVEEGSLGYT | TRBV29-1
ASTPDGGYSNQPQH | TRBV19
ASSLRTGRGTEAF | TRBV6-6